The next 16 T cell receptor beta chains were all read from a single sample in a study of Ad26.COV2.S vaccination and SARS-CoV-2 variants. As to treatment: around 19 received Ad26.COV2.S at low or high dose, single or two shots; 5 received placebo; per-sample allocation not given. The study sampled participants on day 63 after the first vaccine or placebo injection. Clones were sequenced by immunoSEQ multiplex PCR, and TCRdb holds only the in-frame ones, with some missing. The sample records around 300,000 clones, 80% to 90% being singletons. The source was peripheral blood, collected in a trial of Ad26.COV2.S vaccine versus placebo. These receptor sequences come from a person aged 18-60 years who received the Ad26.COV2.S COVID-19 vaccine or a placebo.

The V and J genes are TRBV18 and TRBJ2-5; D gene uncertain. Germline CDR1 and CDR2: KGHSH and LQKENI. V lost 2 bases, J lost 6 bases, and 7 bases lay in between. This CDR3 has 12 residues. The CDR3 region has the DNA TGTGCCAGCTCACCAAACGCGAAGACCCAGTACTTC. Its translation is CASSPNAKTQYF.

The table lists this clone with a few counts. The genes are TRBV5-8 and TRBJ1-4; 7 nucleotides agree with TRBD1. The CDR3 length is 17 residues. V was clipped by 4 bases and J by 0 bases; unmatched bases: 9. CDR1 and CDR2 from the germline V gene are SGHTS and YDEGEE. Written as DNA, the CDR3 is TGTGCCAGCAGCCGGGGACAGCCGTTTGCAACTAATGAAAAACTGTTTTTT. As protein: CASSRGQPFATNEKLFF. Drawing the rest from reference TRBV5-8 and TRBJ1-4, the complete variable domain is EAGVTQSPTHLIKTRGQQATLRCSPISGHTSVYWYQQALGLGLQFLLWYDEGEERNRGNFPPRFSGRQFPNYSSELNVNALELEDSALYLCASSRGQPFATNEKLFFGSGTQLSVL.

The J gene is TRBJ1-1, the V gene TRBV7-9, with D hard to call. V dropped 5 bases and J dropped 2 bases, with 12 bases sitting between them. Germline CDR1 and CDR2: SEHNR and FQNEAQ (reference sequence). The CDR3 contains 14 residues. The CDR3 sequence: CASSRMGGNTEAFF. The DNA for the CDR3 is TGTGCCAGCAGCCGGATGGGAGGAAACACTGAAGCTTTCTTT.

The rearrangement uses TRBV7-2 and TRBJ1-1; 7 nucleotides align to TRBD1. Trimming cost V 4 bases and J 5 bases; bases outside gene matches: 10. Germline V gene lookup returns CDR1 SGHTA and CDR2 FQGNSA. The length of the CDR3 is 15 residues. CDR3 residues: CASSSPTGLLTEAFF. For the CDR3, the DNA is TGTGCCAGCAGCTCTCCGACAGGGCTCCTAACTGAAGCTTTCTTT.

The chain uses TRBV19 and TRBJ2-7, with 7 bases lining up with TRBD1. V shed 3 bases and J 3 bases; nucleotides not matched to a gene: 8. There are 15 residues in the CDR3. Germline-derived CDR1 and CDR2 are LNHDA and SQIVND (reference sequence). The DNA for the CDR3 is TGTGCCAGTAGTATGGCGTCAGGGGGTTTCTACGAGCAGTACTTC. Translated, it gives CASSMASGGFYEQYF.

This sequence joins TRBV2 and TRBJ1-1, with D tentatively TRBD1 (5 bases). CDR1 is SNHLY and CDR2 is FYNNEI in the germline V gene. The V end was cut by 8 bases, the J end by 1 base, with 8 bases between. The CDR3 loop spans 12 amino acids. The CDR3 reads CASLGGNTEAFF. CDR3 nucleotides: TGTGCCAGCCTGGGGGGGAACACTGAAGCTTTCTTT.

V is TRBV5-1 and J is TRBJ2-1; TRBD1 aligns across 11 bases. The V segment lost 4 bases and the J segment 5 bases; nucleotides outside the gene matches: 5. This CDR3 is built from 15 residues. Germline CDR1 reads SGHRS; CDR2 reads YFSETQ. In DNA form, the CDR3 reads TGCGCCAGCAGCCCGGGACAGGGGGTCAACAATGAGCAGTTCTTC. Translation: CASSPGQGVNNEQFF.

CDR3 DNA: TGTGCCAGTAGTATGGCAATGTTCGGGGCCGGGACCTTCAATCAGCCCCAGCATTTT. Its translation is CASSMAMFGAGTFNQPQHF. This chain connects TRBV19 to TRBJ1-5; D may be TRBD1 (5 bases). Trimming shortened V by 3 bases and J by 3 bases, and 24 bases separated the two germline ends. CDR1 LNHDA and CDR2 SQIVND come from the germline V gene (reference sequence). The CDR3 totals 19 residues.

In nucleotides, the CDR3 is TGTGCCAGCCGTGGGACAGCCCTTTCCTATGGCTACACCTTC. Its translation is CASRGTALSYGYTF. The V gene is TRBV2, the J gene TRBJ1-2; 7 positions match TRBD1. The J segment lost 4 bases and the V segment lost 8 bases, leaving 10 bases of the junction unmatched. The CDR3 has 14 residues. CDR1 is SNHLY and CDR2 is FYNNEI in the germline V gene.

The chain recombines TRBV29-1 with TRBJ1-1; 9 bases fit TRBD1. V was clipped by 4 bases and J by 4 bases; unmatched bases: 4. The CDR3 spans 13 residues. In germline, CDR1 is SQVTM, CDR2 ANQGSEA. CDR3 DNA: TGCAGCGTTGGACAGGGGGGGGCCACTGAAGCTTTCTTT. It translates to CSVGQGGATEAFF.

This chain joins TRBV5-1 and TRBJ2-3; D uncertain. Trimming took 2 bases from V and 6 from J, leaving 13 bases between them. Germline assignment: CDR1 SGHRS and CDR2 YFSETQ. The CDR3 loop spans 14 amino acids. CDR3 amino acids: CASSFGAQRDTQYF. In nucleotides, the CDR3 is TGCGCCAGCAGCTTCGGCGCCCAACGGGATACGCAGTATTTT.

This chain links TRBV5-5 with TRBJ1-1; 9 bases are a match to TRBD1. The CDR3 is 15 amino acids. The V gene's germline CDR1 is SGHKS and CDR2 YYEKEE (reference sequence). V trimming: 4 bases; J trimming: 3 bases; junction bases outside the gene matches: 7. The CDR3 here is CASSLWGQGDTEAFF. CDR3 DNA sequence: TGTGCCAGCAGCCTCTGGGGACAGGGAGACACTGAAGCTTTCTTT.

The chain joins TRBV28 to TRBJ2-1; D gene ambiguous. Looked up from germline, CDR1 is MDHEN and CDR2 is SYDVKM. V was cut by 2 bases and J by 1 base, with 9 bases left in between. CDR3 length: 15 amino acids. CDR3 bases: TGTGCCAGCAGTTTAGGGCAGCCTTCCTACAATGAGCAGTTCTTC. Translation: CASSLGQPSYNEQFF.

J is TRBJ2-2 and V is TRBV5-8; the D is unclear. V was shortened by 1 base and J by 0 bases, with 7 bases between the two germline ends. The germline V gene has CDR1 SGHTS and CDR2 YDEGEE. This CDR3 contains 15 residues. The CDR3 DNA sequence: TGTGCCAGCAGCTTGAGGCGAGCGAACACCGGGGAGCTGTTTTTT. As protein: CASSLRRANTGELFF.

The chain combines TRBV27 with TRBJ1-5; D might be TRBD1 (6 bases). The ends were cut back, 2 bases at V and 4 bases at J, with 9 bases in the middle. The germline CDR1 and CDR2 sequences are MNHEY and SMNVEV (reference sequence). The CDR3 sequence is 14 residues long. CDR3 protein: CASSLQQGNQPQHF. For the CDR3, the DNA is TGTGCCAGCAGTTTACAACAGGGAAATCAGCCCCAGCATTTT.

The V and J genes are TRBV6-2 or TRBV6-3 and TRBJ1-2; TRBD1 aligns across 9 bases. The CDR3 contains 19 residues. Germline assignment: CDR1 MNHEY and CDR2 SVGEGT. The J segment lost 3 bases and the V segment lost 1 base, leaving 15 bases of the junction unmatched. The CDR3 region has the DNA TGTGCCAGCAGTTACTTTCCCGGGACAGGGTCCGAAGACTACTATGGCTACACCTTC. Translating gives CASSYFPGTGSEDYYGYTF.